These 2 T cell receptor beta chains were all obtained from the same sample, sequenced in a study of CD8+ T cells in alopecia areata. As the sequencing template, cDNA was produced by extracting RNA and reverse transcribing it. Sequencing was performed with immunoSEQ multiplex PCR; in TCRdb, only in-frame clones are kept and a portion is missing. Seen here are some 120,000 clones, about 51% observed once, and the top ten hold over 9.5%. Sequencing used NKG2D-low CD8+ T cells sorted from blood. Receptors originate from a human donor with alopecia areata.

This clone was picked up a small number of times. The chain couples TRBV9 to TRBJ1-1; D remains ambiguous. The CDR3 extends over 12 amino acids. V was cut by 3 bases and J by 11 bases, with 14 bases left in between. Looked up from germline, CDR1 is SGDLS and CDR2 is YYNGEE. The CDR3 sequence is CASSGTDLGAFF. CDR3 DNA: TGTGCCAGCAGCGGGACGGACCTCGGGGCTTTCTTT.

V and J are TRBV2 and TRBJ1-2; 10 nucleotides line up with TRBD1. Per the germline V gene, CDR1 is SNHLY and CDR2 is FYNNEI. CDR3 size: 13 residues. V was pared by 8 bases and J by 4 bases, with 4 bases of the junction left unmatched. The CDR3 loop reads CASQGTGVYGYTF. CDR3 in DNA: TGTGCCAGCCAAGGGACAGGGGTCTATGGCTACACCTTC.